This T cell receptor (beta chain) derives from a study of blood T cell repertoires in COVID-19. Study as a whole: Some COVID-19 samples were acute and others convalescent; all came from the United States, Italy and Spain. In each case, the material was cDNA or gDNA derived from T cells, B-cell-depleted T cells, or PBMCs.

There are a few counts of this clone. Authors' analysis steps: Scientists estimated how many nucleated cells there were by amplifying reference gene primers. The table came from immunoSEQ multiplex PCR; TCRdb's copy has only in-frame clones and leaves some out. For V, J and clone size, that table is used; D and trimming come from the DNA. The sample gives 200,000 or so clones, 80% to 90% of which show up once; around 2% is in the top ten. Input material: peripheral blood. The source of this sequence is a man aged 35 to 55 who had recovered from COVID-19.

The CDR3 sequence: CASSLGAGGSEETQYF. For the CDR3, the DNA is TGTGCCAGCAGCTTGGGTGCGGGCGGGAGCGAGGAGACCCAGTACTTC. The rearrangement links TRBV5-5 to TRBJ2-5, with 7 bases fitting TRBD2. Germline-derived CDR1 and CDR2 are SGHKS and YYEKEE (reference sequence). V lost 0 bases, J lost 5 bases, and 10 bases stayed unmatched. CDR3 length: 16 amino acids.